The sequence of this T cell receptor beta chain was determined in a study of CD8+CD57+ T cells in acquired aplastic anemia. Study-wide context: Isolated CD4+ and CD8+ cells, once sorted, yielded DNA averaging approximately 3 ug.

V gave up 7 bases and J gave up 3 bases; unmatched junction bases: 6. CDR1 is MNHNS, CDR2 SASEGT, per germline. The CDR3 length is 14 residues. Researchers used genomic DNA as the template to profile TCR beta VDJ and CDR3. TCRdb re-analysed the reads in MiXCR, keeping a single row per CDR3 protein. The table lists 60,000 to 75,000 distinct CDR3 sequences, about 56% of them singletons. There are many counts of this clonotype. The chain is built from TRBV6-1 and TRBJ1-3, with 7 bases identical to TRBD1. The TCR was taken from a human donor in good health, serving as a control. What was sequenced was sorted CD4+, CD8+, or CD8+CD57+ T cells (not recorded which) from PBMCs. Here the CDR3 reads CASTSGGGGNTIYF. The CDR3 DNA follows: TGTGCCAGCACTTCAGGGGGAGGTGGAAACACCATATATTTT.